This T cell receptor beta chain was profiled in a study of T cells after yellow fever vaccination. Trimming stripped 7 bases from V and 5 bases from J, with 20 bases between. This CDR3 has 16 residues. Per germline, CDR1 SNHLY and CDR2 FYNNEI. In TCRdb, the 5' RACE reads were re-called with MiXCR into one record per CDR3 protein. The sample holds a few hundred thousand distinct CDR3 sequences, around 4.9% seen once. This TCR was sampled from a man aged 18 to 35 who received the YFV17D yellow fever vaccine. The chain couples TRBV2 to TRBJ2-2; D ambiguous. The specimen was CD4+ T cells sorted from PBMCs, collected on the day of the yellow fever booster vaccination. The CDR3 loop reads CASTPLRTASTGELFF. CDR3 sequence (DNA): TGTGCCAGCACCCCGCTCCGTACGGCGAGTACCGGGGAGCTGTTTTTT.